The TCR beta chain described here comes from a study of tumor-infiltrating lymphocytes in primary liver carcinoma (dated by TCRdb to about 2017). Background on the whole study: Roughly five patients with histopathologically diagnosed primary liver carcinoma underwent surgical resection in China between November 2015 and 2016. Samples yielded roughly 3.5 to 8 million productive TCRbeta reads; read depth did not differ significantly between tissue types. The five patients, three men and two women aged 30 to 69 years, had hepatocellular carcinoma (four) or combined HCC and intrahepatic cholangiocarcinoma (one). Technical replicate repertoires showed high reproducibility, with mean shared-clone rates around 0.9 and correlation coefficients above 0.98. The tumors of the five patients were staged as T1-T3 N0M0, with maximum diameters ranging from roughly 4.2 to 11 cm. A total of approximately 35 specimens from 5 patients, comprising 25 or so tumor regions, 5 adjacent noncancerous liver tissues and 5 peripheral blood samples, were covered by TCRbeta repertoire sequencing. The study combined TCRbeta repertoire sequencing, expression microarrays and whole-exome sequencing across five regions of each liver tumor, with adjacent normal tissue and blood.

In the germline V gene, CDR1 corresponds to SGHAT and CDR2 to FQNNGV. The CDR3 has 14 amino acids, counting the end cysteine and phenylalanine. The CDR3 DNA has 42 bases and is translated from base 1. Clipping removes 5 bases from V and 0 bases from J, with 1 as the unmatched junction base count. This clonotype was observed at least ten times. The clone's antigen remains unknown. No much larger clonotype is one base removed from it; base qualities were not supplied. General conclusions and limits of the study: Since the samples were bulk and unsorted, there was no way to compare CD4+ and CD8+ T cell repertoires. Compared with blood, tumors had a significantly larger share of the repertoire taken up by the top 250 clones (p = 0.039). The study included only four to six patients, and the authors note findings should be validated in a larger study. Only the TCR beta chain was sequenced, which likely underestimates true repertoire diversity because unpaired alpha chains were not captured. Repertoire overlap was found to be higher between tumor regions (mean around 35%) than between tumor-adjacent (about 17%) or tumor-blood (14%) pairs, consistent with antigen-driven expansion.

TRIzol reagent was used to extract blood RNA from unsorted whole blood, while the DNeasy Blood & Tissue kit provided the germline DNA. At the time of sampling, the patients had chronic HBV infection and had not received any treatment. Around 3.9 milliliters of peripheral blood were collected into K2EDTA tubes before surgery. Using a constant-region primer and ProtoScript II reverse transcriptase, TCRbeta-specific cDNA was reverse-transcribed from about 540 ng total RNA. Construction of the TCRbeta libraries relied on three nested rounds of multiplex PCR, following a slightly modified ARM-PCR procedure. Each of the first two PCR rounds ran for about 10 cycles using multiplex TRBV1-TRBV30 forward primers together with a Cbeta reverse primer. Sample barcodes and Illumina adapters were added in a final 25-cycle PCR using Deep VentR polymerase. Before sequencing, amplicons of 200-500 bp were purified from gel using a QIAquick gel extraction kit. TCRbeta amplicons were sequenced on an Illumina HiSeq 2500 with 250-bp paired-end reads. The paper's processing steps were these. Reads were quality-trimmed with Trimmomatic v0.33, and paired reads were merged with FLASH v1.2.11 to recover full CDR3 sequences. V, D and J germline segments were assigned to the rearranged TCRbeta sequences using MiGEC v1.2.1b. Clonotype statistics and Shannon-Wiener diversity indices were calculated with VDJtools v1.0.0. To cut down on sampling bias, every analysis after diversity analysis relied on just the 250 most abundant clonotypes from each sample. Starting from the raw public reads, TCRdb applied fastp trimming at Q25, assembled clones with MiXCR and retained in-frame beta chains. Rows with a matching CDR3 protein are joined into one entry that keeps the most common DNA and genes. The V and J calls and clone size come from TCRdb's table, not from the authors' own analysis. The sample contains some 190,000 distinct CDR3 sequences, 60% of them found a single time. The top ten constitute approximately 65% of the sample.

This TCR was sampled from a man aged 35-49 years with primary liver carcinoma and hepatitis B virus infection. The sequenced sample consisted of peripheral blood. Recombination linked TRBV11-2 to TRBJ2-1, and TRBD1 aligns with 7 junction nucleotides. This receptor has the CDR3 CASSRDSSYNEQFF. The bases read TGTGCCAGCAGCCGGGACAGCTCCTACAATGAGCAGTTCTTC. The CDR3, completed at both ends by the reference TRBV11-2 and TRBJ2-1 genes, gives the full variable domain EAGVAQSPRYKIIEKRQSVAFWCNPISGHATLYWYQQILGQGPKLLIQFQNNGVVDDSQLPKDRFSAERLKGVDSTLKIQPAKLEDSAVYLCASSRDSSYNEQFFGPGTRLTVL.